This T cell receptor (beta chain) was sequenced during a study of CD8 T cells in Susac syndrome. The RNA, roughly 0.45 to 1 ug, was put through reverse transcription using random hexamers. TCRdb re-derived calls from the immunoSEQ multiplex PCR reads in MiXCR, one entry per CDR3 protein. In the table there are about 280,000 distinct CDR3 sequences, roughly 85% of which are singletons. In this sample, this clonotype turned up once. Trimming shortened V by 0 bases and J by 2 bases, and 9 bases separated the two germline ends. The CDR3 extends over 14 amino acids. CDR1 and CDR2 from the germline V gene are SGDLS and YYNGEE.

Sequencing used CD8+ T cells from PBMCs. This sequence was found in a human donor with multiple sclerosis. The gene calls are TRBV9 and TRBJ2-7; possible D gene TRBD2, 6 bases. The CDR3: CASSVGGAAYEQYF. In DNA, the CDR3 is TGTGCCAGCAGCGTAGGCGGGGCGGCCTACGAGCAGTACTTC.